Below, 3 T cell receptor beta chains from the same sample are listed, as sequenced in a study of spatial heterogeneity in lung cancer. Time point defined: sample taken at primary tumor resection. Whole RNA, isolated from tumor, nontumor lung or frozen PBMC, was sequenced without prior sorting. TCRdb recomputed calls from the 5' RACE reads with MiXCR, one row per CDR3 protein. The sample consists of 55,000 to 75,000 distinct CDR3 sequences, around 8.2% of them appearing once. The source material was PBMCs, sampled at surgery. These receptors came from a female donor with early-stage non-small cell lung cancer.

In DNA form, the CDR3 reads TGTGCCAGCAGTTACTCGTTTGCGGGAGGGCCGAACGAGCAGTACTTC. It codes for CASSYSFAGGPNEQYF. This chain connects TRBV6-6 to TRBJ2-7, with 9 bases aligning to TRBD2. Germline V gene lookup returns CDR1 MNHNY and CDR2 SVGAGI (reference sequence). The CDR3 contains 16 residues. Trimming cost V 0 bases and J 5 bases; bases outside gene matches: 8.

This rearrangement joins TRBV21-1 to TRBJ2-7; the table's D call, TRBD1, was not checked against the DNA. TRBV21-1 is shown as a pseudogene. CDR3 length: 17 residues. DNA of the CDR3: TGTGCCAGCAGCACGGGCCTCCGGGACAGGGGACCCTACGAGCAGTACTTC. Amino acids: CASSTGLRDRGPYEQYF.

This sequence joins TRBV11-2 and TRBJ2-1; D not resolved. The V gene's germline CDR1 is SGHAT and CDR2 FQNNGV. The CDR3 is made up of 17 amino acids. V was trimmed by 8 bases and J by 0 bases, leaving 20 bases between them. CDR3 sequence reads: CASSSGLVPSSYNEQFF. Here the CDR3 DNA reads TGTGCCAGCTCATCGGGTTTAGTGCCCTCCTCCTACAATGAGCAGTTCTTC.